This T cell receptor (beta chain) is drawn from a study of blood T cell repertoires in COVID-19. As for the study in general: The origin of the acute and convalescent COVID-19 samples was the United States, Italy and Spain. PBMCs, B-cell-depleted T cells, or T cells were the source of the cDNA or gDNA that made up the material.

As handled by the study authors: Amplification of reference gene primers provided the estimated nucleated cell counts. Sequencing was performed with immunoSEQ multiplex PCR; in TCRdb, only in-frame clones are kept and a portion is missing. For V, J and clone size, that table is used; D and trimming come from the DNA. The repertoire consists of fewer than 200,000 clones, with 80% to 90% occurring once and the leading ten covering 1.9%. This CDR3 comprises 17 residues. Trimming at V came to 5 bases and at J to 7 bases, leaving 18 bases not matched to a gene. Germline assignment: CDR1 SGHTA and CDR2 FQGNSA.

Material for sequencing was peripheral blood. The chain employs TRBV7-2 and TRBJ2-7, with 9 positions matching TRBD1. The TCR was taken from a man younger than 30 who had recovered from COVID-19. CDR3 sequence reads: CASSPRTGALVNREQYF. The CDR3, as DNA: TGTGCCAGCAGCCCCCGGACAGGGGCCCTGGTGAATAGGGAGCAGTACTTC.